The following is a TCR beta chain sequence with its context. Ten or more counts support this clonotype. Its antigen is still unknown. Base quality data are lacking; no much larger clone is found one base away. The sample belongs to a study of T-cell reconstitution after alpha-beta-depleted transplantation in children listed by TCRdb under 2016. About the investigation overall: Using TCR repertoire profiling, the study quantitatively followed how T-cell immune reconstitution unfolded in children after TCRalphabeta/CD19-depleted allogeneic hematopoietic cell transplantation. The research as a whole found: The apparently early alphabetaT-cell count recovery about two months after transplant was reportedly dependent on only several hundred rapidly expanded clones derived from non-depleted graft cells. In some patients, high TCRbeta diversity at day 60 was attributed to recipient T cells and intrathymic progenitors that had survived conditioning. Over subsequent months, a decline in hyperexpanded clone frequencies was noted, and after one year, T-cell counts and TCRbeta diversity were mostly ascribed to newly produced T cells.

According to the study, the label for this sample's treatment or condition signals: allogeneic hematopoietic cell transplantation with graft depleted of TCRalphabeta T cells and CD19 B cells. Transplant recipients were children who received TCRalphabeta/CD19-depleted allogeneic hematopoietic cell grafts. Libraries were made using PCR. The instrument was an Illumina HiSeq 2500. To normalize quantification of the TCRbeta repertoire, the TCR libraries were built with molecular barcoding that relied on unique molecular identifiers. TCRdb reprocessing: public reads trimmed at Q25 with fastp, clones called with MiXCR, in-frame beta chains kept. Rows merge per CDR3 protein into single entries with the most common DNA and genes. For this sample the table gives approximately 230,000 distinct CDR3 sequences, of which around 25% were detected only once. Of the sample, around 4.8% falls within the top ten clones.

Including cysteine and phenylalanine, the CDR3 has 15 amino acids. Only the CDR3 DNA is retained, 45 bases long and in frame from the first base. The junction shows trimming of 4 bases on V and 6 bases on J, plus 17 bases between the germline ends. In the germline V gene, CDR1 corresponds to SGDLS and CDR2 to YYNGEE. The sequencing here drew on PBMCs, mostly from graft donor cells, taken 360 days after TCRalphabeta/CD19-depleted stem cell transplant. The sequence was obtained from a female patient aged 2-10 years who had a stem cell transplant for congenital amegakaryocytic thrombocytopenia, so the T cells may come from the graft donor. In this chain, TRBV9 is recombined with TRBJ2-1, and perhaps TRBD2 as D gene, on 6 matching bases. In nucleotide form, the sequence is TGTGCCAGCAGCAGAAGACGGGCGGAGGGCAATGAGCAGTTCTTC. This gives the protein CASSRRRAEGNEQFF.